The next 7 T cell receptor beta chains were all read from a single sample in a study of cytomegalovirus exposure and HLA in healthy donors. It was with 60 Vbeta and 13 Jbeta primers that the PCR ran. Profiling relied on immunoSEQ multiplex PCR, and the TCRdb table lists in-frame clones only, not all of them. The repertoire consists of about 200,000 clones, with around 86% occurring once and the leading ten covering approximately 6.5%. Source material: PBMCs. The receptors shown here come from a woman aged 50 to 60 in good health and CMV-seropositive.

The DNA of the CDR3 is TGTGCCAGCAGTACCGGACTCAACACCGGGGAGCTGTTTTTT. Encoded protein: CASSTGLNTGELFF. J is TRBJ2-2 and V is TRBV6-5, with a weak D call TRBD2 (5 bases). Germline-derived CDR1 and CDR2 are MNHEY and SVGAGI. Trimming stripped 5 bases from V and 2 bases from J, with 9 bases between. This CDR3 region has 14 residues.

The chain couples TRBV18 to TRBJ1-5; perhaps TRBD1 as D (6 bases). The CDR3 sequence is 13 residues long. Germline CDR1 is KGHSH and CDR2 is LQKENI. V was pared by 6 bases and J by 5 bases, with 11 bases between. The CDR3 region has the DNA TGTGCCAGCTCCCAGGACAGCGATCAGCCCCAGCATTTT. This translates into CASSQDSDQPQHF.

The V gene is TRBV7-6, the J gene TRBJ2-7; TRBD2 matches 13 bases. CDR3 size: 18 residues. CDR1 SGHVS and CDR2 FNYEAQ come from the germline V gene. V shed 2 bases and J 5 bases; nucleotides not matched to a gene: 12. The CDR3 sequence is CASSLFPGLAGPSNEQYF. The CDR3 DNA reads as TGTGCCAGCAGCTTATTCCCGGGACTAGCGGGACCTAGCAACGAGCAGTACTTC. The entire variable domain, with the rest obtained from reference TRBV7-6 and TRBJ2-7, is as follows: GAGVSQSPRYKVTKRGQDVALRCDPISGHVSLYWYRQALGQGPEFLTYFNYEAQQDKSGLPNDRFSAERPEGSISTLTIQRTEQRDSAMYRCASSLFPGLAGPSNEQYFGPGTRLTVT.

This chain uses TRBV5-4 with TRBJ2-5, with 13 nucleotides matching TRBD2. The germline V gene encodes CDR1 SGHNT and CDR2 YYREEE (reference sequence). V dropped 0 bases and J dropped 8; count of bases not matched to a gene: 4. This CDR3 is built from 15 residues. The DNA for the CDR3 is TGTGCCAGCAGCTTGGATACTAGCGGGGGGGTTACCCAGTACTTC. The encoded protein is CASSLDTSGGVTQYF. Looking up the rest from reference TRBV5-4 and TRBJ2-5 gives the full variable domain: ETGVTQSPTHLIKTRGQQVTLRCSSQSGHNTVSWYQQALGQGPQFIFQYYREEENGRGNFPPRFSGLQFPNYSSELNVNALELDDSALYLCASSLDTSGGVTQYFGPGTRLLVL.

This clone has just one count. CDR3 residues: CASSLTTEGGETQYF. CDR3 nucleotide sequence: TGTGCCAGCAGCTTGACCACAGAGGGAGGTGAGACCCAGTACTTC. The chain has TRBV7-9 and TRBJ2-5; tentatively, D is TRBD2 (6 bases). V was trimmed by 3 bases and J by 5 bases, leaving 16 bases between them. The CDR3 is made up of 15 amino acids. Germline V gene lookup returns CDR1 SEHNR and CDR2 FQNEAQ (reference sequence).

V usage is TRBV9 and J usage is TRBJ2-2; a possible D gene is TRBD1 (6 bases). The CDR3 runs to 16 residues. Germline lookup yields CDR1 SGDLS and CDR2 YYNGEE. V shed 4 bases and J shed 3 bases, with 16 bases lying between them. The CDR3 is CASSPDEGEYTGELFF. CDR3 bases: TGTGCCAGCAGCCCTGACGAGGGGGAGTACACCGGGGAGCTGTTTTTT.

In the case of this clone: A junction end diverges from the germline sequence, so it may reflect a read error. The chain is built from TRBV7-9 and TRBJ2-5; perhaps TRBD2 as D (6 bases). Germline loops: CDR1 SEHNR, CDR2 FQNEAQ (reference sequence). This CDR3 is built from 15 residues. CDR3 sequence (DNA): TGTTCCAGCAGCTTGGAGGGCTGGGACCAAGAGACCCAGTACTTC. Encoded protein: CSSSLEGWDQETQYF. Full variable domain (missing parts from reference TRBV7-9 and TRBJ2-5): DTGVSQNPRHKITKRGQNVTFRCDPISEHNRLYWYRQTLGQGPEFLTYFQNEAQLEKSRLLSDRFSAERPKGSFSTLEIQRTEQGDSAMYLCSSSLEGWDQETQYFGPGTRLLVL.